The sequence of this T cell receptor (beta chain) was determined in a study of cytomegalovirus exposure and HLA in healthy donors. Study-level information: Across 350 to 500 genotyped donors, more than 75% landed in the Caucasian-associated ancestry cluster.

Study-level points and caveats: By a later analysis, the bulk of CMV-associated TCR beta chains appeared HLA-restricted. As a later analysis showed, a missense DCLRE1C variant was linked to trimming of TCR beta V- and J-genes.

PCR used 60 Vbeta primers and 13 Jbeta primers. Sequenced by immunoSEQ multiplex PCR; TCRdb stores in-frame clones only, minus some. The profile shows over 35,000 clones, 45% to 65% of them singletons. Regarding this clone: The target antigen is unknown.

Germline CDR1 and CDR2: SGHVS and FNYEAQ. Trimming took 0 bases from V and 7 from J, leaving 16 bases between them. This CDR3 has 15 residues. The J gene is TRBJ2-7, the V gene TRBV7-6, with D possibly matching TRBD2 (5 bases). This TCR derives from a human donor in good health. The sample consisted of PBMCs. CDR3 sequence reads: CASSLAPTRTGEQYF. DNA for the CDR3: TGTGCCAGCAGCTTAGCTCCGACTCGGACGGGGGAGCAGTACTTC.